This note documents a single TCR beta chain sequence. Its antigen is unknown. Germline V lookup: CDR1 LNHNV, CDR2 YYDKDF (reference sequence). This CDR3 is built from 14 residues. With V trimmed by 3 bases and J by 0 bases, 2 bases remained unmatched. Measured with immunoSEQ multiplex PCR; TCRdb has only the in-frame clones, and not every one. This table has roughly 120,000 clones, around 88% appearing once. This sample stems from a study of PD-L1 blockade in urothelial cancer. Study overall: Patients with male sex and bladder-origin urothelial cancer accounted for about 85% of the roughly 30 enrolled. Median T cell yield per blood sample was over 140,000 cells.

Indicated time point: peripheral blood 6 weeks after treatment start. General observations from the study: Better survival was predicted when blood TCR clonality before treatment fell below the median.

This clonotype originated in a man aged 60 to 75 with urothelial cancer. The sample in question was PBMCs, obtained around atezolizumab (anti-PD-L1) treatment. The chain recombines TRBV15 with TRBJ2-7, with 7 bases matching TRBD1. CDR3 region: CATSRGQTSYEQYF. As DNA, the CDR3 is TGTGCCACCAGCAGGGGACAGACCTCCTACGAGCAGTACTTC.